A selection of T cell receptor beta chains follows, all from one sample in a study of blood T cell repertoires in COVID-19. Assay used: immunoSEQ multiplex PCR; TCRdb lists only in-frame clones, some missing. The repertoire holds around 150,000 clones, with about 84% as singletons. The sample was peripheral blood. Every receptor here comes from a woman aged 80 or older in a cohort sampled during active or convalescent COVID-19. CDR3s include the opening cysteine and the closing phenylalanine or tryptophan. The D gene is left open where the match is weak. Clone size appears in some rows only: once, few, many, or a class for an expanded clone.

j_gene	v_gene	len	abundance	d_gene	CDR3nt	CDR3aa
TRBJ1-2	TRBV5-1	14	NA	TRBD1	TGCGCCAGCAGCCCTTCGGGACAGGGGTTAGGCTACACCTTC	CASSPSGQGLGYTF
TRBJ2-5	TRBV2	13	NA	TRBD1	TGTGCCAGCAGTTGGGACAGCAAAGAGACCCAGTACTTC	CASSWDSKETQYF
TRBJ2-5	TRBV5-1	15	NA	NA	TGCGCCAGCAGCTTTCGGAGGTGGTACCAAGAGACCCAGTACTTC	CASSFRRWYQETQYF
TRBJ1-5	TRBV6-6	13	NA	NA	TGTGCCAGCAGGACCGGGGGGAATCAGCCCCAGCATTTT	CASRTGGNQPQHF
TRBJ1-1	TRBV11-3	15	NA	TRBD1	TGTGCCAGCAGCGCAGGGACAGGACGGAACACTGAAGCTTTCTTT	CASSAGTGRNTEAFF
TRBJ2-3	TRBV20-1	15	NA	TRBD2	TGCAGTGCTAGTCCGGCTAGCGGATACACAGATACGCAGTATTTT	CSASPASGYTDTQYF
TRBJ1-1	TRBV19	13	NA	TRBD1	TGTGCCAGTAGTACACACAGGGGGCGAGATGCTTTCTTT	CASSTHRGRDAFF
TRBJ1-2	TRBV7-2	13	NA	NA	TGTGCCAGCAGCGCAGACAGAACCTATGGCTACACCTTC	CASSADRTYGYTF
TRBJ2-3	TRBV4-3	18	NA	NA	TGCGCCAGCAGCCAAGACCCTTCGTCTCGGGGGAGCACAGATACGCAGTATTTT	CASSQDPSSRGSTDTQYF
TRBJ2-2	TRBV27	12	once	NA	TGTGCCAGCATGTGGGGGGCCGGGGAGCTGTTTTTT	CASMWGAGELFF
TRBJ1-1	TRBV6-5	15	NA	TRBD1	TGTGCCACCTGGGACAGGGGGAGACCGAACACTGAAGCTTTCTTT	CATWDRGRPNTEAFF
TRBJ1-5	TRBV6-2/TRBV6-3	15	once	NA	TGTGCCAGCAGTTATGGAGGGGCCGGCGGTCAGCCCCAGCATTTT	CASSYGGAGGQPQHF
TRBJ2-5	TRBV9	16	NA	NA	TGTGCCAGCAGCGTAGAACGGCTAGCTCGGTCGGAGACCCAGTACTTC	CASSVERLARSETQYF
TRBJ2-5	TRBV7-8	15	NA	NA	TGTGCCAGCAGCTTCCTCAGGGTCCGACAAGAGACCCAGTACTTC	CASSFLRVRQETQYF
TRBJ2-2	TRBV19	15	NA	TRBD2	TGTGCCAGTAGAGCTAGCGGGGTTATCGCCGGGGAGCTGTTTTTT	CASRASGVIAGELFF
TRBJ2-2	TRBV18	15	NA	TRBD2	TGTGCCAGCTCACCGGGGCTAGCGGACACCGGGGAGCTGTTTTTT	CASSPGLADTGELFF
TRBJ2-5	TRBV5-5	15	once	NA	TGTGCCAGCAGCTTGGTTCGGGGGGCCGCCGAGACCCAGTACTTC	CASSLVRGAAETQYF
TRBJ1-2	TRBV6-5	13	NA	NA	TGTGCCAGCAGTTACGTTGCGGGCTATGGCTACACCTTC	CASSYVAGYGYTF
TRBJ2-5	TRBV6-6	17	once	NA	TGTGCCAGCAGACGACCTGGTGTTGGGGCGTCCCAAGAGACCCAGTACTTC	CASRRPGVGASQETQYF
TRBJ2-2	TRBV24-1	16	NA	TRBD1	TGTGCCACCAGTGGGACAGGGCCGGGGGACACCGGGGAGCTGTTTTTT	CATSGTGPGDTGELFF
TRBJ2-5	TRBV6-1	18	NA	TRBD2	TGTGCCAGCAGTGAACGCCTAGCGGGGGGGATAAATAGAGAGGCCCAGTACTTC	CASSERLAGGINREAQYF
TRBJ2-7	TRBV5-1	14	NA	NA	TGCGCCAGCAGCTTAAACAGTCTCTCCTACGAGCAGTACTTC	CASSLNSLSYEQYF
TRBJ1-4	TRBV9	20	NA	NA	TGTGCCAGCAGCGTAGGAATTCTGGGGGGACGGACTGCAACTAATGAAAAACTGTTTTTT	CASSVGILGGRTATNEKLFF
TRBJ1-5	TRBV6-1	17	NA	NA	TGTGCCAGCAGTGAAGTATCGGGGGTACGGGGGGATCAGCCCCAGCATTTT	CASSEVSGVRGDQPQHF
TRBJ1-3	TRBV7-2	15	NA	NA	TGTGCCAGCAGCTTACTGACAGCATCTGGAAACACCATATATTTT	CASSLLTASGNTIYF
TRBJ1-2	TRBV12-3/TRBV12-4	13	NA	NA	TGTGCCAGCAGCCCAGGGCACAGGGACGGCTACACCTTC	CASSPGHRDGYTF
TRBJ2-7	TRBV11-3	13	NA	NA	TGTGCCAGCAGCGTTCGGGACTCTCGAGAGCAGTACTTC	CASSVRDSREQYF
TRBJ1-3	TRBV20-1	11	NA	NA	TGCAGTGCCCCGACAGGAAACACCATATATTTT	CSAPTGNTIYF
TRBJ2-2	TRBV7-9	13	NA	NA	TGTGCCAGCAGCGAAACTAACACCGGGGAGCTGTTTTTT	CASSETNTGELFF
TRBJ2-1	TRBV10-2	13	NA	TRBD2	TGCGCCAGCAGTGCTCTAGCGGGGTTTGAGCAGTTCTTC	CASSALAGFEQFF
TRBJ2-7	TRBV3-1/TRBV3-2	16	NA	NA	TGTGCCAGCAGCCAAGATGCAGGCTCAAGCTCCTACGAGCAGTACTTC	CASSQDAGSSSYEQYF
TRBJ1-1	TRBV9	13	few	NA	TGTGCCAGCAGCGTAGAGGGGGGGAGAGAAGCTTTCTTT	CASSVEGGREAFF
TRBJ2-1	TRBV6-2/TRBV6-3	15	NA	TRBD1	TGTGCCAGCAGTGTCAGGGGGCTACAAGGCAATGAGCAGTTCTTC	CASSVRGLQGNEQFF
TRBJ1-4	TRBV4-1	18	once	NA	TGCGCCAGCAGCCAAGATCCGCCAGGGAGGAGGACTAATGAAAAACTGTTTTTT	CASSQDPPGRRTNEKLFF
TRBJ1-6	TRBV6-5	14	NA	TRBD1	TGTGCCAGCAGGACGACAGGGGTGAATTCACCCCTCCACTTT	CASRTTGVNSPLHF
TRBJ2-3	TRBV6-4	21	NA	TRBD2	TGTGCCAGCAGTGACTTTGCGGTGTCGGCTAGCGGGGGCCCTAGCACAGATACGCAGTATTTT	CASSDFAVSASGGPSTDTQYF
TRBJ2-7	TRBV4-1	14	NA	TRBD1	TGCGCCAGCAGCCAAGGGACAGGGGACTACGAGCAGTACTTC	CASSQGTGDYEQYF
TRBJ2-5	TRBV2	16	NA	TRBD2	TGTGCCAGCAGTGAATATAGCGGGGGGGCAGGAGAGACCCAGTACTTC	CASSEYSGGAGETQYF
TRBJ1-5	TRBV28	14	NA	NA	TGTGCCAGCAGTTTATGGCAGGTCAATCAGCCCCAGCATTTT	CASSLWQVNQPQHF
TRBJ2-1	TRBV5-4	13	NA	NA	TGTGCCAGCAGCTTGGCAGTCTCATATGAGCAGTTCTTC	CASSLAVSYEQFF
TRBJ2-7	TRBV2	13	NA	NA	TGTGCCAGCAGGAAGTTAGCATCCTACGAGCAGTACTTC	CASRKLASYEQYF
TRBJ2-3	TRBV4-2	16	NA	NA	TGTGCCAGCAGCCAACTGGGGCAGGCCAGGGAAGATACGCAGTATTTT	CASSQLGQAREDTQYF
TRBJ2-2	TRBV7-2	15	once	TRBD1	TGTGCCAGCAGCTTAGACAGGGGGAGCGCCGGGGAGCTGTTTTTT	CASSLDRGSAGELFF
TRBJ2-3	TRBV30	13	few	NA	TGTGCCTGGGTGCGCAGGCTAACAGATACGCAGTATTTT	CAWVRRLTDTQYF
TRBJ1-4	TRBV7-9	14	few	TRBD1	TGTGCCAGCAGCTTCAGGGGACAGAATGAAAAACTGTTTTTT	CASSFRGQNEKLFF
TRBJ2-2	TRBV6-2/TRBV6-3	17	NA	TRBD2	TGTGCCAGCAGGCCTCACCTACTAGCGGGGGTAACCGGGGAGCTGTTTTTT	CASRPHLLAGVTGELFF
TRBJ1-4	TRBV28	15	NA	TRBD1	TGTGCCAGCAGTGGTGCGGACAGGCTTAATGAAAAACTGTTTTTT	CASSGADRLNEKLFF
TRBJ2-7	TRBV28	15	once	TRBD1	TGTGCCAGCAGGTCGACCGGGACAGGGGCCTACGAGCAGTACTTC	CASRSTGTGAYEQYF
TRBJ1-5	TRBV28	16	once	TRBD1	TGTGCCAGCAGTTTATCACGGGACAGGGGGAATCAGCCCCAGCATTTT	CASSLSRDRGNQPQHF